This T cell receptor beta chain was profiled in a study of cytomegalovirus exposure and HLA in healthy donors. Study as a whole: In an earlier analysis, 90 million to 120 million unique TCR beta sequences were found from approximately 170 million T cells. Study results and limitations: Later analysis demonstrated an association between a missense DCLRE1C variant and TCR beta V- and J-gene trimming. The study designated 150 or so TCR beta chains cytomegalovirus-associated.

A multiplex PCR was run with 60 Vbeta primers and 13 Jbeta primers. Produced via immunoSEQ multiplex PCR; TCRdb's table is partial and in-frame only. The table includes roughly 190,000 clones, around 81% detected once. With regard to this clone: Its antigen remains unknown.

Germline assignment: CDR1 MNHEY and CDR2 SVGAGI. J was trimmed by 6 bases and V by 2 bases; bases with no gene match: 7. This CDR3 region has 15 residues. The chain recombines TRBV6-5 with TRBJ2-7; 10 positions match TRBD1. The receptor was derived from a man between 18 and 35 years old in good health and CMV-seronegative. What was sequenced was PBMCs. CDR3 nucleotide sequence: TGTGCCAGCAGTTACCCTGGACAGGGGGGGCGCGAGCAGTACTTC. Its translation is CASSYPGQGGREQYF.